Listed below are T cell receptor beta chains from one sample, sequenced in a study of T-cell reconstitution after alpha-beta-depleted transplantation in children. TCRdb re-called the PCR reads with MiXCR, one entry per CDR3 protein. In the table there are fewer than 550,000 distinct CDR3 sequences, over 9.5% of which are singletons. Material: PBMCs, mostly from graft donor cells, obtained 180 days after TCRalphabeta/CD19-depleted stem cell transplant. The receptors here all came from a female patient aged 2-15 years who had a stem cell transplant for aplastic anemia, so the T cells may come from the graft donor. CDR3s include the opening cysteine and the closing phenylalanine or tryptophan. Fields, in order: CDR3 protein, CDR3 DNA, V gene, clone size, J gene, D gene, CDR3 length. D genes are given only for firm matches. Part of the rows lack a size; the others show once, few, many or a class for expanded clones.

CASSLASGDLYNEQFF	TGTGCCAGCAGTTTAGCGAGCGGTGACCTCTACAATGAGCAGTTCTTC	TRBV12-3/TRBV12-4	few	TRBJ2-1	-	16
CSVPTPGQNYEQYF	TGCAGTGTCCCAACCCCGGGACAAAACTACGAGCAGTACTTC	TRBV20-1	-	TRBJ2-7	-	14
CASSANRETEQYF	TGTGCCAGCAGCGCGAACAGGGAGACCGAGCAGTACTTC	TRBV9	-	TRBJ2-7	-	13
CASAHRDRLTYEQYF	TGTGCCAGCGCGCACCGGGACAGGCTGACCTACGAGCAGTACTTC	TRBV28	-	TRBJ2-7	TRBD1	15
CSARDGASTGELFF	TGCAGTGCTAGAGATGGAGCAAGCACCGGGGAGCTGTTTTTT	TRBV20-1	-	TRBJ2-2	-	14
CASSLTLSGEAFF	TGTGCCAGCAGTTTAACCCTTAGCGGTGAAGCTTTCTTT	TRBV28	-	TRBJ1-1	-	13
CASSFSGGTGELFF	TGTGCCAGCAGTTTTTCAGGAGGGACCGGGGAGCTGTTTTTT	TRBV6-2/TRBV6-3	few	TRBJ2-2	-	14
CASSLDFRASGSGTDTQYF	TGTGCCAGCAGCTTAGATTTCCGGGCTAGCGGGAGTGGGACAGATACGCAGTATTTT	TRBV7-8	-	TRBJ2-3	TRBD2	19
CASSEGLGWNYGYTF	TGTGCCAGCAGCGAAGGCCTAGGGTGGAACTATGGCTACACCTTC	TRBV11-1	few	TRBJ1-2	-	15
CASSQGSGSSYNEQFF	TGCGCCAGCAGCCAAGGGAGCGGGAGCTCCTACAATGAGCAGTTCTTC	TRBV4-3	-	TRBJ2-1	TRBD2	16
CASRRTSHSTDTQYF	TGTGCCAGCAGAAGGACTAGCCATAGCACAGATACGCAGTATTTT	TRBV27	-	TRBJ2-3	TRBD2	15
CSVISLGPAQQDEQFF	TGCAGCGTCATATCTCTGGGCCCGGCCCAGCAAGATGAGCAGTTCTTC	TRBV29-1	few	TRBJ2-1	-	16
CSAREGLAGFTDTQYF	TGCAGTGCTAGAGAGGGACTAGCGGGCTTCACAGATACGCAGTATTTT	TRBV20-1	-	TRBJ2-3	TRBD2	16
CASSPWGGDRPGEYEKLFF	TGCGCCAGCAGCCCATGGGGGGGCGACAGGCCCGGAGAGTATGAAAAACTGTTTTTT	TRBV4-3	-	TRBJ1-4	-	19
CASSLERGPSTDTQYF	TGCGCCAGCAGCTTGGAAAGGGGGCCCAGCACAGATACGCAGTATTTT	TRBV5-1	-	TRBJ2-3	TRBD1	16
CASSYRRNTQYF	TGTGCCAGCAGTTACCGGAGGAATACGCAGTATTTT	TRBV12-3/TRBV12-4	-	TRBJ2-3	-	12
CASSLERADSTDTQYF	TGTGCCAGCAGCTTAGAGCGGGCGGATAGCACAGATACGCAGTATTTT	TRBV7-2	-	TRBJ2-3	-	16
CASSVGSGPAYEQYF	TGTGCCAGCAGCGTAGGATCGGGACCGGCCTACGAGCAGTACTTC	TRBV9	few	TRBJ2-7	-	15
CASSATSKREGQNRDEQYF	TGCGCCAGCAGCGCCACTAGTAAACGGGAGGGCCAAAATCGCGACGAGCAGTACTTC	TRBV5-1	few	TRBJ2-7	TRBD2	19
CASSSRIVYEQYF	TGTGCCAGCAGCAGTCGGATCGTCTACGAGCAGTACTTC	TRBV21-1	many	TRBJ2-7	-	13
CATSRQTGANTGELFF	TGTGCCACCAGCAGACAAACAGGGGCCAACACCGGGGAGCTGTTTTTT	TRBV15	-	TRBJ2-2	TRBD1	16
CASSRLLAPWDEQFF	TGTGCCAGCAGCAGACTACTAGCACCCTGGGATGAGCAGTTCTTC	TRBV7-6	-	TRBJ2-1	-	15
CASSYSGQAPGNTIYF	TGTGCCAGCAGTTACTCGGGACAGGCCCCTGGAAACACCATATATTTT	TRBV6-5	-	TRBJ1-3	TRBD1	16
CASSSYVLNRDRRNTIYF	TGTGCCAGCAGTTCCTACGTGCTAAACCGGGACAGAAGAAACACCATATATTTT	TRBV12-3/TRBV12-4	few	TRBJ1-3	TRBD1	18
CASSQEWEPNEKLFF	TGTGCCAGCAGCCAAGAGTGGGAGCCTAATGAAAAACTGTTTTTT	TRBV14	few	TRBJ1-4	-	15
CASSPSDSGAVETQYF	TGTGCCAGCAGTCCCTCGGATTCCGGGGCGGTTGAGACCCAGTACTTC	TRBV28	few	TRBJ2-5	-	16
CASSQPLAGGPGELFF	TGTGCCAGCAGCCAACCACTAGCGGGAGGGCCCGGGGAGCTGTTTTTT	TRBV3-1	many	TRBJ2-2	TRBD2	16
CSAGTDPNYGYTF	TGCAGTGCTGGGACAGATCCTAACTATGGCTACACCTTC	TRBV20-1	few	TRBJ1-2	TRBD1	13
CASSSLNSGNTIYF	TGTGCCAGCAGCTCGCTGAACTCTGGAAACACCATATATTTT	TRBV7-9	few	TRBJ1-3	-	14
CASSSRQIMNTEAFF	TGTGCCAGCAGTTCGCGACAGATTATGAACACTGAAGCTTTCTTT	TRBV12-3/TRBV12-4	few	TRBJ1-1	-	15
CSARAQEGERGYTF	TGCAGTGCTAGAGCCCAGGAGGGGGAGAGGGGCTACACCTTC	TRBV20-1	many	TRBJ1-2	-	14
CATSKYRGLQPQHF	TGTGCCACCAGCAAATACAGGGGGCTTCAGCCCCAGCATTTT	TRBV15	many	TRBJ1-5	TRBD1	14
CASSQEPRASRYNEQFF	TGCGCCAGCAGCCAAGAGCCCCGAGCCTCCCGCTACAATGAGCAGTTCTTC	TRBV4-3	few	TRBJ2-1	-	17
CASILDRGMGEQYF	TGTGCCAGCATCCTTGACAGGGGAATGGGCGAGCAGTACTTC	TRBV27	many	TRBJ2-7	TRBD1	14
CASSPRASADSPLHF	TGCGCCAGCAGCCCTCGGGCCTCCGCGGATTCACCCCTCCACTTT	TRBV5-1	few	TRBJ1-6	-	15
CASSNSGGNRYTQYF	TGTGCCAGCAGTAACAGCGGGGGGAATCGGTATACGCAGTATTTT	TRBV7-2	few	TRBJ2-3	TRBD2	15
CSARGRRGEETQYF	TGCAGTGCTAGAGGCCGACGAGGAGAAGAGACCCAGTACTTC	TRBV20-1	-	TRBJ2-5	-	14
CASSLPGGSGANVLTF	TGCGCCAGCAGCTTGCCCGGGGGCTCTGGGGCCAACGTCCTGACTTTC	TRBV5-1	many	TRBJ2-6	-	16
CASRYQGAGEQFF	TGTGCCAGCAGATACCAGGGGGCAGGTGAGCAGTTCTTC	TRBV6-2/TRBV6-3	once	TRBJ2-1	TRBD1	13
CASSAAEGYTF	TGTGCCAGCAGCGCCGCGGAAGGCTACACCTTC	TRBV9	-	TRBJ1-2	-	11
CASSLASAVDTQYF	TGTGCCAGCAGCTTAGCGTCCGCCGTAGATACGCAGTATTTT	TRBV7-8	-	TRBJ2-3	-	14
CASSPTSGRIIGELFF	TGTGCCAGCAGCCCCACTAGCGGGAGGATTATCGGGGAGCTGTTTTTT	TRBV11-2	-	TRBJ2-2	TRBD2	16
CSASGTGGAGAKNIQYF	TGCAGTGCTTCCGGGACAGGGGGCGCCGGGGCCAAAAACATTCAGTACTTC	TRBV20-1	few	TRBJ2-4	TRBD1	17
CASSPRELGSGSNQRSYNEQFF	TGTGCCAGCAGCCCCCGCGAGTTGGGCAGCGGGAGCAACCAACGCTCCTACAATGAGCAGTTCTTC	TRBV14	-	TRBJ2-1	TRBD2	22
CASSLSPTGARGNTIYF	TGTGCCAGCAGTTTATCCCCGACAGGGGCGAGGGGAAACACCATATATTTT	TRBV28	few	TRBJ1-3	TRBD1	17
CASSLVGQVYTEAFF	TGTGCCAGCAGCTTAGTGGGACAGGTGTACACTGAAGCTTTCTTT	TRBV7-2	-	TRBJ1-1	TRBD1	15
CASSSRLGAPKETQYF	TGTGCCAGCAGCTCGAGATTAGGGGCGCCAAAAGAGACCCAGTACTTC	TRBV7-7	-	TRBJ2-5	-	16